A selection of T cell receptor beta chains follows, all from one sample in a study of blood T cell repertoires in COVID-19. Using immunoSEQ multiplex PCR, the repertoire was profiled, and TCRdb retains in-frame clones only, with some absent. The profile shows hundreds of thousands of clones, around 90% of them singletons. Sequences were obtained from PBMCs or T cells enriched from blood (not recorded which). The receptors here all came from a woman aged 25 to 39 who had recovered from COVID-19. Both conserved end residues are part of each CDR3. Fields, in order: CDR3 protein, CDR3 DNA, V gene, D gene, clone size, J gene. A D gene is named only where the DNA matches it firmly. Not every row has a clone size; where given, it reads once, few, many or a size class.

CDR3aa: CASSAGQTEETQYF
CDR3nt: TGTGCCAGCAGCGCCGGACAAACAGAAGAGACCCAGTACTTC
v_gene: TRBV5-8
d_gene: -
abundance: -
j_gene: TRBJ2-5

CDR3aa: CASSPLPGQPNTEAFF
CDR3nt: TGTGCCAGCTCACCCCTGCCGGGACAACCAAACACTGAAGCTTTCTTT
v_gene: TRBV18
d_gene: -
abundance: once
j_gene: TRBJ1-1

CDR3aa: CASSFPSPTDTQYF
CDR3nt: TGTGCCAGCAGCTTCCCGTCTCCGACAGATACGCAGTATTTT
v_gene: TRBV13
d_gene: -
abundance: once
j_gene: TRBJ2-3

CDR3aa: CASSSGGNTIYF
CDR3nt: TGTGCCAGCAGTTCTGGCGGGAACACCATATATTTT
v_gene: TRBV7-9
d_gene: -
abundance: -
j_gene: TRBJ1-3

CDR3aa: CASSQVEGKLEQFF
CDR3nt: TGCGCCAGCAGCCAAGTAGAGGGAAAGCTCGAGCAGTTCTTC
v_gene: TRBV4-3
d_gene: -
abundance: -
j_gene: TRBJ2-1

CDR3aa: CASSLIGNTIYF
CDR3nt: TGTGCCAGCAGTTTAATAGGAAACACCATATATTTT
v_gene: TRBV28
d_gene: -
abundance: -
j_gene: TRBJ1-3

CDR3aa: CASSLVIGASTPQYF
CDR3nt: TGTGCCAGCAGCTTAGTGATCGGAGCTTCCACCCCGCAGTATTTT
v_gene: TRBV7-9
d_gene: -
abundance: once
j_gene: TRBJ2-3

CDR3aa: CASSLTTPTTNEKLFF
CDR3nt: TGTGCCAGCAGCCTAACCACACCGACAACTAATGAAAAACTGTTTTTT
v_gene: TRBV7-8
d_gene: -
abundance: -
j_gene: TRBJ1-4

CDR3aa: CASSDGSEGGYGYTF
CDR3nt: TGTGCCAGCAGTGATGGGTCCGAGGGAGGCTATGGCTACACCTTC
v_gene: TRBV6-1
d_gene: -
abundance: -
j_gene: TRBJ1-2

CDR3aa: CASSFRGQETQYF
CDR3nt: TGTGCCAGCAGCTTCAGGGGACAAGAGACCCAGTACTTC
v_gene: TRBV7-9
d_gene: -
abundance: -
j_gene: TRBJ2-5

CDR3aa: CASTRGGDTGELFF
CDR3nt: TGTGCCAGCACCCGGGGGGGAGACACCGGGGAGCTGTTTTTT
v_gene: TRBV5-4
d_gene: TRBD2
abundance: -
j_gene: TRBJ2-2

CDR3aa: CASSLQGGREDTQYF
CDR3nt: TGTGCCAGCAGTTTACAGGGCGGGAGAGAGGATACGCAGTATTTT
v_gene: TRBV27
d_gene: TRBD2
abundance: -
j_gene: TRBJ2-3

CDR3aa: CASSQDGGGENTEAFF
CDR3nt: TGCGCCAGCAGCCAAGATGGGGGAGGGGAGAACACTGAAGCTTTCTTT
v_gene: TRBV4-3
d_gene: -
abundance: -
j_gene: TRBJ1-1

CDR3aa: CASSIDAPGTTTDEQYF
CDR3nt: TGTGCCAGTAGTATTGACGCCCCCGGGACAACGACCGACGAGCAGTACTTC
v_gene: TRBV19
d_gene: -
abundance: -
j_gene: TRBJ2-7

CDR3aa: CASSPGDSDQPQHF
CDR3nt: TGCGCCAGCAGCCCGGGGGACAGCGATCAGCCCCAGCATTTT
v_gene: TRBV5-1
d_gene: TRBD1
abundance: -
j_gene: TRBJ1-5

CDR3aa: CSVVDSYTIYF
CDR3nt: TGCAGCGTGGTCGACAGCTACACCATATATTTT
v_gene: TRBV29-1
d_gene: -
abundance: -
j_gene: TRBJ1-3

CDR3aa: CASSLGTQGRWETQYF
CDR3nt: TGCGCCAGCAGCTTGGGGACACAGGGTAGGTGGGAGACCCAGTACTTC
v_gene: TRBV5-1
d_gene: -
abundance: -
j_gene: TRBJ2-5

CDR3aa: CASSHLQVETEAFF
CDR3nt: TGTGCCAGCAGCCACCTACAGGTTGAGACTGAAGCTTTCTTT
v_gene: TRBV3-1/TRBV3-2
d_gene: -
abundance: -
j_gene: TRBJ1-1

CDR3aa: CASLGLAGGQGNNEQFF
CDR3nt: TGTGCCAGCCTGGGACTAGCGGGGGGGCAAGGTAATAATGAGCAGTTCTTC
v_gene: TRBV28
d_gene: TRBD2
abundance: once
j_gene: TRBJ2-1

CDR3aa: CATSRDSTGMAEAFF
CDR3nt: TGTGCCACCAGCAGAGATTCTACAGGGATGGCTGAAGCTTTCTTT
v_gene: TRBV15
d_gene: -
abundance: -
j_gene: TRBJ1-1

CDR3aa: CASRITGRQNTEAFF
CDR3nt: TGTGCCAGCAGAATTACGGGTCGGCAGAACACTGAAGCTTTCTTT
v_gene: TRBV11-2
d_gene: -
abundance: -
j_gene: TRBJ1-1

CDR3aa: CASSLETDWSYTF
CDR3nt: TGCGCCAGCAGCTTGGAAACAGATTGGAGCTACACCTTC
v_gene: TRBV5-1
d_gene: -
abundance: -
j_gene: TRBJ1-2

CDR3aa: CASSEDRGNQPQHF
CDR3nt: TGTGCCAGCAGTGAAGACAGGGGCAATCAGCCCCAGCATTTT
v_gene: TRBV6-1
d_gene: -
abundance: -
j_gene: TRBJ1-5

CDR3aa: CASSDGTYEQYF
CDR3nt: TGTGCCAGCAGCGACGGGACCTACGAGCAGTACTTC
v_gene: TRBV28
d_gene: -
abundance: -
j_gene: TRBJ2-7

CDR3aa: CASSLSLSGVNYGYTF
CDR3nt: TGTGCCAGCAGTTTATCACTTTCCGGGGTTAACTATGGCTACACCTTC
v_gene: TRBV27
d_gene: -
abundance: -
j_gene: TRBJ1-2

CDR3aa: CASRPTGLNNYGYTF
CDR3nt: TGTGCCAGTCGCCCGACAGGACTTAATAACTATGGCTACACCTTC
v_gene: TRBV6-6
d_gene: -
abundance: few
j_gene: TRBJ1-2

CDR3aa: CASSLTSRGGTEAFF
CDR3nt: TGTGCCAGCAGTTTAACCTCTCGAGGGGGTACTGAAGCTTTCTTT
v_gene: TRBV27
d_gene: -
abundance: -
j_gene: TRBJ1-1

CDR3aa: CASSPSSGDFAVETQYF
CDR3nt: TGTGCCAGCTCACCCTCTTCGGGGGACTTCGCTGTAGAGACCCAGTACTTC
v_gene: TRBV18
d_gene: -
abundance: -
j_gene: TRBJ2-5

CDR3aa: CASSLGWRVTEAFF
CDR3nt: TGTGCCAGCAGCTTAGGTTGGAGGGTCACTGAAGCTTTCTTT
v_gene: TRBV7-9
d_gene: -
abundance: -
j_gene: TRBJ1-1

CDR3aa: CASSPFLIQSSTRLFF
CDR3nt: TGTGCCAGTAGTCCATTCTTAATCCAGTCCTCGACAAGACTGTTTTTT
v_gene: TRBV19
d_gene: -
abundance: -
j_gene: TRBJ1-4

CDR3aa: CASSGGERYGYTF
CDR3nt: TGTGCCAGTTCGGGGGGGGAACGCTATGGCTACACCTTC
v_gene: TRBV28
d_gene: -
abundance: -
j_gene: TRBJ1-2

CDR3aa: CASSSSLGGRAEDTQYF
CDR3nt: TGCGCCAGCAGCTCTTCCCTGGGGGGGAGGGCCGAGGATACGCAGTATTTT
v_gene: TRBV5-1
d_gene: TRBD2
abundance: -
j_gene: TRBJ2-3

CDR3aa: CASSLAPGSYEQYF
CDR3nt: TGCGCCAGCAGCTTGGCCCCGGGCTCCTACGAGCAGTACTTC
v_gene: TRBV5-1
d_gene: -
abundance: few
j_gene: TRBJ2-7

CDR3aa: CASSLREYSNEQFF
CDR3nt: TGTGCCAGCAGCTTAAGGGAGTACAGCAATGAGCAGTTCTTC
v_gene: TRBV7-9
d_gene: -
abundance: few
j_gene: TRBJ2-1

CDR3aa: CASDDLRGLGNQPQHF
CDR3nt: TGTGCCAGTGATGACCTCAGGGGGCTGGGCAATCAGCCCCAGCATTTT
v_gene: TRBV19
d_gene: TRBD1
abundance: -
j_gene: TRBJ1-5